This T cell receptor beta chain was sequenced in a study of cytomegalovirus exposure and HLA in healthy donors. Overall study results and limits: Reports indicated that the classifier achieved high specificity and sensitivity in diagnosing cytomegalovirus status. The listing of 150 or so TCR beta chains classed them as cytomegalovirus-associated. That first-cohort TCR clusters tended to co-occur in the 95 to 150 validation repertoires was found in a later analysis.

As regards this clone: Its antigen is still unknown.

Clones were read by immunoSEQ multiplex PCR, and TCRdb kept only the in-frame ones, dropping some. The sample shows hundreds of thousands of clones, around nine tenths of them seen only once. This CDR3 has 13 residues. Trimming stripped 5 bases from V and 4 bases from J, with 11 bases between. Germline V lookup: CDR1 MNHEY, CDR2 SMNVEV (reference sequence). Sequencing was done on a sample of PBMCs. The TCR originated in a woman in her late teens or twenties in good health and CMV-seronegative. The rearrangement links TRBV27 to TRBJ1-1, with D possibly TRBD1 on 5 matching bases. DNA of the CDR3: TGTGCCAGCAGTCCCAGGGTTGGCACTGAAGCTTTCTTT. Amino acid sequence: CASSPRVGTEAFF.